These 20 T cell receptor beta chains share one sample of origin, sequenced in a study of cytomegalovirus exposure and HLA in healthy donors. The PCR contained 60 Vbeta and 13 Jbeta primers. The protocol was immunoSEQ multiplex PCR, while the TCRdb copy is restricted to in-frame clones and leaves out a portion. Among 55,000 to 80,000 clones, 70% to 90% were seen once, and the ten largest hold under 3%. The specimen sequenced was PBMCs. Every receptor here comes from a woman between 25 and 40 years old in good health and CMV-seronegative.

The V gene is TRBV7-2, the J gene TRBJ1-1; D remains ambiguous. This CDR3 has 14 residues. Germline-derived CDR1 and CDR2 are SGHTA and FQGNSA. Trimming shortened V by 3 bases and J by 1 base, and 9 bases separated the two germline ends. The CDR3, as DNA: TGTGCCAGCAGCTTGAGGTGGAGGAACACTGAAGCTTTCTTT. The encoded protein is CASSLRWRNTEAFF.

In the case of this clone: Sequence at one end of the junction differs from germline and may be a read error. CDR3 bases: TGTGCCAGCAGCCGCCACGGGGGGCCGAACACTGAAGCTCTCTTT. Amino acids: CASSRHGGPNTEALF. The rearrangement uses TRBV5-6 and TRBJ1-1; D perhaps matches TRBD1 (6 bases). CDR3 length: 15 residues. Germline CDR1 reads SGHDT; CDR2 reads YYEEEE.

This chain joins TRBV29-1 and TRBJ1-2; 8 bases agree with TRBD1. Germline V gives CDR1 SQVTM, CDR2 ANQGSEA. This CDR3 contains 16 residues. Trimming at V came to 5 bases and at J to 7 bases, leaving 18 bases not matched to a gene. CDR3 sequence: CSVPNLQGEGSTGYTF. Written as DNA, the CDR3 is TGCAGCGTTCCTAACCTACAGGGGGAGGGATCGACTGGCTACACCTTC.

This clone showed up just a few times. The rearrangement links TRBV20-1 to TRBJ1-1; TRBD1 is a possible D gene (6 bases). V was clipped by 5 bases and J by 12 bases, with 13 bases between them. Germline V gives CDR1 DFQATT, CDR2 SNEGSKA (reference sequence). The CDR3 is 10 residues long. The CDR3 DNA reads TGCAGTGCTCTGAGGGGGGGGACTTTCTTT. It yields the protein CSALRGGTFF.

This clone came up a few times. V gene TRBV7-9 combines with J gene TRBJ2-5; perhaps TRBD2 as D (5 bases). The CDR3 totals 14 residues. CDR1 is SEHNR, CDR2 FQNEAQ, per germline (reference sequence). Trimming removed 5 bases from V and 8 bases from J, with 18 bases in between. The CDR3 DNA reads as TGTGCCAGCAGCACAAGAGGGCTCCCAGGCACCCAGTACTTC. The encoded protein is CASSTRGLPGTQYF.

The chain employs TRBV9 and TRBJ1-5; TRBD1 matches at 11 bases. Trimming at V came to 0 bases and at J to 6 bases, leaving 8 bases not matched to a gene. The CDR3 totals 17 residues. Germline CDR1 is SGDLS and CDR2 is YYNGEE. The CDR3 loop is CASSVARDRGGGQPQHF. In DNA form, the CDR3 reads TGTGCCAGCAGCGTAGCCCGGGACAGGGGGGGAGGTCAGCCCCAGCATTTT.

The genes are TRBV28 and TRBJ2-5; 10 bases map to TRBD2. With 8 bases clipped from V and 5 bases from J, the junction kept 11 bases outside the gene matches. Per the germline V gene, CDR1 is MDHEN and CDR2 is SYDVKM. The CDR3 loop spans 15 amino acids. CDR3 nucleotides: TGTGCCAGCCTGGGTAGCGGGGGGCCAGGGGAGACCCAGTACTTC. It encodes CASLGSGGPGETQYF.

The chain carries TRBV28 and TRBJ1-5; TRBD1 agrees at 9 bases. The CDR3 is 16 residues long. Germline CDR1 and CDR2: MDHEN and SYDVKM. The ends lost 2 bases at V and 2 bases at J; junction bases unmatched: 4. Written as DNA, the CDR3 is TGTGCCAGCAGTTTAGGGACAGGGAATGGCAATCAGCCCCAGCATTTT. It is translated as CASSLGTGNGNQPQHF.

This clone showed up just a few times. V is TRBV5-1 and J is TRBJ2-7, with D perhaps matching TRBD1 (5 bases). V was shortened by 4 bases and J by 0 bases, with 14 bases between the two germline ends. The CDR3 has 15 residues. The V gene's germline CDR1 is SGHRS and CDR2 YFSETQ. The CDR3 coding sequence is TGCGCCAGCAGCGGTACAACCGACAGCTCCTACGAGCAGTACTTC. Protein product: CASSGTTDSSYEQYF.

V is TRBV7-2 and J is TRBJ1-4, with 9 bases identical to TRBD1. Germline CDR1 reads SGHTA; CDR2 reads FQGNSA. J was trimmed by 5 bases and V by 1 base; bases with no gene match: 2. The CDR3 is made up of 15 amino acids. The CDR3 DNA sequence: TGTGCCAGCAGCTTAGGCGGGACAGGGAATGAAAAACTGTTTTTT. It codes for CASSLGGTGNEKLFF.

The chain employs TRBV28 and TRBJ2-1; 13 bases map to TRBD2. The V and J ends lost 5 bases and 9 bases, in that order; junction bases with no gene match: 7. This CDR3 spans 15 amino acids. Germline values: CDR1 MDHEN, CDR2 SYDVKM. The CDR3 here is CASSPTSGGAFEQFF. For the CDR3, the DNA is TGTGCCAGCAGTCCCACTAGCGGGGGGGCATTTGAGCAGTTCTTC.

The chain recombines TRBV19 with TRBJ1-1; no reliable D call. There are 13 residues in the CDR3. Per the germline V gene, CDR1 is LNHDA and CDR2 is SQIVND (reference sequence). The ends were cut back, 5 bases at V and 4 bases at J, with 11 bases in the middle. The CDR3 here is CASSPSQSTEAFF. CDR3 nucleotides: TGTGCCAGTAGTCCTTCGCAGTCCACTGAAGCTTTCTTT.

The CDR3 nucleotides read TGTGCCAGCAGACAGGGGGGAGTTTCACCCCTCCACTTT. This translates into CASRQGGVSPLHF. The chain recombines TRBV7-8 with TRBJ1-6; 8 nucleotides agree with TRBD1. J lost 9 bases, V lost 6 bases, and 4 bases had no gene match. This CDR3 contains 13 residues. Germline values: CDR1 SGHVS, CDR2 FQNEAQ.

V usage is TRBV7-9 and J usage is TRBJ2-2; D remains unclear. This CDR3 has 15 residues. Germline-derived CDR1 and CDR2 are SEHNR and FQNEAQ (reference sequence). V was clipped by 1 base and J by 5 bases, with 11 bases between them. The CDR3 nucleotides read TGTGCCAGCAGCTTAGGAGATTCCCAAACCGGGGAGCTGTTTTTT. Protein product: CASSLGDSQTGELFF.

The rearrangement uses TRBV4-1 and TRBJ2-5; the match to TRBD2 covers 7 bases. Germline V gene data show CDR1 as MGHRA and CDR2 as YSYEKL. V dropped 1 base and J dropped 3; count of bases not matched to a gene: 5. The CDR3 spans 15 residues. In DNA form, the CDR3 reads TGCGCCAGCAGCCAAGGCGGGGGTTTAGAAGAGACCCAGTACTTC. Translation gives CASSQGGGLEETQYF.

The V gene is TRBV7-8, the J gene TRBJ1-2; D unclear. This CDR3 spans 16 amino acids. Germline assignment: CDR1 SGHVS and CDR2 FQNEAQ. The germline V and J ends were trimmed by 5 bases and 7 bases, with 23 bases remaining between them. The CDR3 DNA sequence: TGTGCCAGCAGCCCTGCGGTCGAGTTTCGAGGAAGTGGCTACACCTTC. Translated, it gives CASSPAVEFRGSGYTF.

The J gene is TRBJ1-1, the V gene TRBV28, with no clear D. The germline V and J ends were trimmed by 10 bases and 6 bases, with 21 bases remaining between them. The CDR3 is made up of 14 amino acids. CDR1 and CDR2 from the germline V gene are MDHEN and SYDVKM. In DNA form, the CDR3 reads TGTGCCACCACAGTTTCGTCAGGTAGACCTGAAGCTTTCTTT. Protein sequence: CATTVSSGRPEAFF. Variable domain in full (rest from reference TRBV28 and TRBJ1-1): DVKVTQSSRYLVKRTGEKVFLECVQDMDHENMFWYRQDPGLGLRLIYFSYDVKMKEKGDIPEGYSVSREKKERFSLILESASTNQTSMYLCATTVSSGRPEAFFGQGTRLTVV.

The chain uses TRBV18 and TRBJ2-5; 10 bases line up with TRBD1. The J call is doubtful: the DNA matches TRBJ2-7 better. CDR1 and CDR2 from the germline V gene are KGHSH and LQKENI. The CDR3 has 15 amino acids. CDR3 amino acids: CASSTRTGGSYEQYF. In DNA form, the CDR3 reads TGTGCCAGCTCGACTCGGACAGGGGGGAGCTACGAGCAGTACTTC.

J is TRBJ1-1 and V is TRBV27; perhaps TRBD1 as D (6 bases). The V end was cut by 7 bases, the J end by 8 bases, with 11 bases between. CDR3 length: 11 residues. In germline, CDR1 is MNHEY, CDR2 SMNVEV (reference sequence). CDR3 DNA sequence: TGTGCCAGCAACGCAGGGGCCGAAGCTTTCTTT. Translation: CASNAGAEAFF.

The V gene is TRBV28, the J gene TRBJ1-5; possible D gene TRBD1, 6 bases. The CDR3 runs to 16 residues. Germline CDR1 MDHEN, CDR2 SYDVKM. Trimming took 6 bases from V and 4 from J, leaving 19 bases between them. CDR3 residues: CASSTGGGGRNQPQHF. Here the CDR3 DNA reads TGTGCCAGCAGCACCGGAGGGGGGGGAAGAAATCAGCCCCAGCATTTT.